The clone carrying this T cell receptor (beta chain) showed up many times. The antigen is unknown. The record originates from a study of neurological immune-mediated disorders. TCRdb used MiXCR to reprocess the 5' RACE reads, holding one entry per CDR3 protein. The data contain tens of thousands of distinct CDR3 sequences, around 11% of them singletons. General observations from the study: Among expanded clones, no CDR3 amino acid sequences were shared across subjects, a pattern suggesting private repertoires in all groups.

The time point denotes: longitudinal time-point 1 (baseline). Material for sequencing was PBMCs. The sequence came from a male donor with HTLV-1-associated myelopathy (HAM/TSP).

Here the CDR3 reads CASSVGTGGEKLFF. The CDR3 DNA reads TGTGCCAGCAGCGTGGGGACAGGGGGTGAAAAACTGTTTTTT. The chain carries TRBV9 and TRBJ1-4; 11 bases agree with TRBD1. V lost 2 bases, J lost 7 bases, and 1 base stayed unmatched. Germline V gene lookup returns CDR1 SGDLS and CDR2 YYNGEE. This CDR3 contains 14 residues.